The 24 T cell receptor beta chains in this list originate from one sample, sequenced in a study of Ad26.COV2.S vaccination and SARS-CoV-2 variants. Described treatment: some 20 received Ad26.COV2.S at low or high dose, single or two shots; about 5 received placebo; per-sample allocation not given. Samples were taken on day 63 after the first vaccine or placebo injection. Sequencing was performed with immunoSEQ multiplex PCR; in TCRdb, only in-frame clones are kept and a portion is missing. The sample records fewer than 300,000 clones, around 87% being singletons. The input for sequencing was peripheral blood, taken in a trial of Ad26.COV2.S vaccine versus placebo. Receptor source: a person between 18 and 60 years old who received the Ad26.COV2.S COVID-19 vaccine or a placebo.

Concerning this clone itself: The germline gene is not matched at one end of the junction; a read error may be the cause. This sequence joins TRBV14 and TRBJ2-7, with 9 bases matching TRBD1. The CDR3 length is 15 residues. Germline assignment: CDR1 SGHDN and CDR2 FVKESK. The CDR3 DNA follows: TGTGCCAGCAGCCAAGTGGGACAGGGCTCCCACGAGCAGTACTTC. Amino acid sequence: CASSQVGQGSHEQYF.

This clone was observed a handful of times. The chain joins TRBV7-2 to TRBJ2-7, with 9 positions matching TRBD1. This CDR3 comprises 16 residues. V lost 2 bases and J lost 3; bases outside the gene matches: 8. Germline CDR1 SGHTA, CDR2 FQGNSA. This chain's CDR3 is CASSLLWGQGFYEQYF. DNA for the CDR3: TGTGCCAGCAGCTTACTGTGGGGACAGGGTTTCTACGAGCAGTACTTC.

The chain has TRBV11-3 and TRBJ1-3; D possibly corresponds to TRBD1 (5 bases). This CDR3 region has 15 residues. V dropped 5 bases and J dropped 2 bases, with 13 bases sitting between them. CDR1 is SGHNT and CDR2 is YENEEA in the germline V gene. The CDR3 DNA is TGTGCCAGCAGCCGGGGGGAAGGGACTGGAAACACCATATATTTT. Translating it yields CASSRGEGTGNTIYF.

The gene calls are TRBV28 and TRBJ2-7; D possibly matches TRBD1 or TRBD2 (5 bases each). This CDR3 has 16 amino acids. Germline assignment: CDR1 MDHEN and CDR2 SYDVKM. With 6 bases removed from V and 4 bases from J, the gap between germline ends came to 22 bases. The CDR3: CASSRNAGANWYEQYF. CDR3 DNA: TGTGCCAGCAGCCGGAACGCCGGGGCCAATTGGTACGAGCAGTACTTC.

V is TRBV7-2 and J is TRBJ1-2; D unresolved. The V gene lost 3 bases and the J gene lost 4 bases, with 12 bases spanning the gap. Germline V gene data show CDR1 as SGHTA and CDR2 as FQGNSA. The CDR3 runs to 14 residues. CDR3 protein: CASSFGPPLYGYTF. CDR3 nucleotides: TGTGCCAGCAGCTTCGGTCCGCCTCTCTATGGCTACACCTTC.

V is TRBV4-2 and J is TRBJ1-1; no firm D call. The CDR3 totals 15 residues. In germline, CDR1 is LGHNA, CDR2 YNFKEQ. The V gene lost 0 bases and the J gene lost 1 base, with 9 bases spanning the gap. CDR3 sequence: CASSQDWSGNTEAFF. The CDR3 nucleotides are TGTGCCAGCAGCCAAGATTGGTCAGGGAACACTGAAGCTTTCTTT.

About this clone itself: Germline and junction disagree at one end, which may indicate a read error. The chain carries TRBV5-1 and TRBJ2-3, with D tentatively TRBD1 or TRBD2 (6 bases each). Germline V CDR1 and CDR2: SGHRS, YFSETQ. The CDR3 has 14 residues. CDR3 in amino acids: CASRLEGGTDTQYF. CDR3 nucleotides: TGCGCCAGCAGATTGGAGGGGGGCACAGATACGCAGTATTTT.

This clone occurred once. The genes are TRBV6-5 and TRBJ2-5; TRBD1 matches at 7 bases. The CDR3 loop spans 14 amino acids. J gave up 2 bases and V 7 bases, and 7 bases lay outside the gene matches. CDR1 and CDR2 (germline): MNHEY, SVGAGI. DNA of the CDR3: TGTGCCAGCAAATGGGGACAGTTACAAGAGACCCAGTACTTC. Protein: CASKWGQLQETQYF.

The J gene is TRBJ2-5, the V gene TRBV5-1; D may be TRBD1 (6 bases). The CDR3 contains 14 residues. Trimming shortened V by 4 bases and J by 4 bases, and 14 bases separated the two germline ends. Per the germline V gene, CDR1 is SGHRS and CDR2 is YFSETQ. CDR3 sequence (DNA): TGCGCCAGCAGCGTGAACAGGGCCGGAGAGACCCAGTACTTC. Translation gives CASSVNRAGETQYF.

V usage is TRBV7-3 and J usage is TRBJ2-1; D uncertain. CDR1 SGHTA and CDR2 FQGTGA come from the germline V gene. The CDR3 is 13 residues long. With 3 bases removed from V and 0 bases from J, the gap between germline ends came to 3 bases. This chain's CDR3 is CASSLSSYNEQFF. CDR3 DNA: TGTGCCAGCAGCTTGAGCTCCTACAATGAGCAGTTCTTC.

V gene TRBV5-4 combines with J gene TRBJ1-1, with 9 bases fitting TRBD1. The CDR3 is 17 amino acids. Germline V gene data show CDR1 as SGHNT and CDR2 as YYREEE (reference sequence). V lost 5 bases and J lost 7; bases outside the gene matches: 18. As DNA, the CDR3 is TGTGCCAGCAGGAAAATGATGGGACAGGGATTGGGGTTTGAAGCTTTCTTT. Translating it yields CASRKMMGQGLGFEAFF.

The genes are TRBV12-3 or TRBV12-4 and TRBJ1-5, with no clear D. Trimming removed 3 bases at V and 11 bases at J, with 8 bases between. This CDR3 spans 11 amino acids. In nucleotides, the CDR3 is TGTGCCAGCAGTTTTGAGGGTACCCAGCATTTT. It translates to CASSFEGTQHF.

CDR3 sequence: CASSPYSMEQFF. CDR3 nucleotide sequence: TGTGCCAGCAGCCCGTATTCTATGGAGCAGTTCTTC. The chain couples TRBV7-2 to TRBJ2-1; no firm D call. CDR1 is SGHTA and CDR2 is FQGNSA in the germline V gene. This CDR3 has 12 amino acids. V shed 5 bases and J shed 10 bases, with 12 bases lying between them.

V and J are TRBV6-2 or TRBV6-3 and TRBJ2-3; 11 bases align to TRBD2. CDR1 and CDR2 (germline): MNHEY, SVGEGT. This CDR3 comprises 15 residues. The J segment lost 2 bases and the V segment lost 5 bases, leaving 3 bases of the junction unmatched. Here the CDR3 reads CASSDSGGATDTQYF. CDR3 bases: TGTGCCAGCAGTGATAGCGGGGGGGCCACAGATACGCAGTATTTT.

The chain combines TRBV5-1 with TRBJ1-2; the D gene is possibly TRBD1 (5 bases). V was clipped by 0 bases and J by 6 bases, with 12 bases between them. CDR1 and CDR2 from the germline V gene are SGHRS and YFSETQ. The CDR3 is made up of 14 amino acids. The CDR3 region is CASSLVGREDGYTF. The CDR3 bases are TGCGCCAGCAGCTTGGTGGGCAGGGAAGATGGCTACACCTTC. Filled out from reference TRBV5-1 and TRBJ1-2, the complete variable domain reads KAGVTQTPRYLIKTRGQQVTLSCSPISGHRSVSWYQQTPGQGLQFLFEYFSETQRNKGNFPGRFSGRQFSNSRSEMNVSTLELGDSALYLCASSLVGREDGYTFGSGTRLTVV.

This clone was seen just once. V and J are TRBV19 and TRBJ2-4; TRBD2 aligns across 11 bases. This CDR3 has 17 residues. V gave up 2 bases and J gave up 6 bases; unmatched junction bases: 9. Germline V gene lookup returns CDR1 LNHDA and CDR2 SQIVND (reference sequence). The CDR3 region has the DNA TGTGCCAGTAGTATAAAGCTAGCGGGGGGTAAGGGAAACATTCAGTACTTC. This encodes CASSIKLAGGKGNIQYF.

The CDR3 region is CASSGLAGVTQYF. CDR3 in DNA: TGTGCCAGCAGTGGACTAGCGGGAGTGACCCAGTACTTC. The chain is built from TRBV2 and TRBJ2-5; 12 nucleotides line up with TRBD2. The V gene end was trimmed by 4 bases and the J gene end by 7 bases; junction bases not matched to a gene: 1. The CDR3 consists of 13 residues. CDR1 and CDR2 from the germline V gene are SNHLY and FYNNEI.

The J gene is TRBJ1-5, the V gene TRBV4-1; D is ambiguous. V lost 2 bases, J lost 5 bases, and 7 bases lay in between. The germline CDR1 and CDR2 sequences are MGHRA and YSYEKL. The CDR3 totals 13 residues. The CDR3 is CASSQIGDQPQHF. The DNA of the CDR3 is TGCGCCAGCAGCCAAATCGGGGATCAGCCCCAGCATTTT.

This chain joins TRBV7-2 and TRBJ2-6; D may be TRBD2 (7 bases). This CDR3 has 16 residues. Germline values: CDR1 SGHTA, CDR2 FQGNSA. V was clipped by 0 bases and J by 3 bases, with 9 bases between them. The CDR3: CASSLAGGHGANVLTF. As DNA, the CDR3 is TGTGCCAGCAGCTTAGCGGGGGGGCATGGGGCCAACGTCCTGACTTTC.

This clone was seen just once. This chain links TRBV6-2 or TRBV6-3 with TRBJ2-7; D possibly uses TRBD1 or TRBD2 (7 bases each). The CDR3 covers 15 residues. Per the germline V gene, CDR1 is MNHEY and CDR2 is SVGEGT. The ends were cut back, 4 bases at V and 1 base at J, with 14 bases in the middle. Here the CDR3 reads CASSWEGASSYEQYF. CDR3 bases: TGTGCCAGCAGTTGGGAGGGGGCCTCTTCCTACGAGCAGTACTTC.

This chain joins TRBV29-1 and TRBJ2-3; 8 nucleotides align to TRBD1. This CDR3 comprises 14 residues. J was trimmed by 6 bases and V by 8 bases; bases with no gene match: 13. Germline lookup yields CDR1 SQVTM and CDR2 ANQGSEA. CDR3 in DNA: TGCAGCACCACTCCAGGGGGCGGTGCGGATACGCAGTATTTT. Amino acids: CSTTPGGGADTQYF.

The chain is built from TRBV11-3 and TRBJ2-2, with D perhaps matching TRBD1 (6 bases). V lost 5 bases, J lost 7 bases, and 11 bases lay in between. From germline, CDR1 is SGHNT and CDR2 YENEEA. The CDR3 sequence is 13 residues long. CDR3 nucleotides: TGTGCCAGCAGCCCGACAGGTCACGGGGAGCTGTTTTTT. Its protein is CASSPTGHGELFF.

The CDR3 loop reads CASSFTGSRWPNEQFF. CDR3 in DNA: TGTGCCAGCAGCTTTACCGGTAGTCGATGGCCAAATGAGCAGTTCTTC. J is TRBJ2-1 and V is TRBV3-1 (or the pseudogene TRBV3-2); D remains unclear. V gave up 5 bases and J gave up 7 bases, with 21 bases separating them. CDR3 size: 16 residues. The germline V gene encodes CDR1 LGHDT and CDR2 YNNKEL (reference sequence).

The CDR3 sequence is CASSDLGIYEQYF. For the CDR3, the DNA is TGTGCCAGCAGTGATCTCGGAATCTACGAGCAGTACTTC. This rearrangement joins TRBV2 to TRBJ2-7, with unresolved D. Germline CDR1 reads SNHLY; CDR2 reads FYNNEI. This CDR3 is built from 13 residues. The V and J ends lost 3 bases and 3 bases respectively, with 9 bases between them.